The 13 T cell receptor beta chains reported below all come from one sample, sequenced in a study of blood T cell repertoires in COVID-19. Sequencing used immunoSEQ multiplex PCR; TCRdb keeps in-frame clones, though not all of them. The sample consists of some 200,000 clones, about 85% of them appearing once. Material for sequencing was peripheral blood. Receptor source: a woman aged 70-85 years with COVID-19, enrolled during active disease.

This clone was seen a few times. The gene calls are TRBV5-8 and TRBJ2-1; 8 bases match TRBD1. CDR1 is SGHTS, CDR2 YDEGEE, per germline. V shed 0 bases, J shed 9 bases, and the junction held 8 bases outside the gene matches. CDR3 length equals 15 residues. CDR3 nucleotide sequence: TGTGCCAGCAGCTTGGCAGCAGGGGGCTTGGCTGAGCAGTTCTTC. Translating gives CASSLAAGGLAEQFF.

CDR3 amino acids: CASSLLLADLAYNEQFF. CDR3 bases: TGCGCCAGCAGCTTACTACTAGCGGACCTAGCCTACAATGAGCAGTTCTTC. V and J are TRBV5-1 and TRBJ2-1; TRBD2 aligns across 8 bases. The CDR3 is 17 amino acids. Germline-derived CDR1 and CDR2 are SGHRS and YFSETQ. J gave up 2 bases and V 2 bases, and 9 bases lay outside the gene matches.

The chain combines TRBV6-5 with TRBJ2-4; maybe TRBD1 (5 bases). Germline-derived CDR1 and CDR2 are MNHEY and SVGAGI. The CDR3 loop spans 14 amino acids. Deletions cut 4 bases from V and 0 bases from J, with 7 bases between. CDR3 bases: TGTGCCAGCAGTTCGACAGTAGCCAAAAACATTCAGTACTTC. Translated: CASSSTVAKNIQYF.

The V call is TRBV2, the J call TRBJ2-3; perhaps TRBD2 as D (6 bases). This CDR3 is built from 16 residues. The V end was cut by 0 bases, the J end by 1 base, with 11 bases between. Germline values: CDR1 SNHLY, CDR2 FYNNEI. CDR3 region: CASSEALPGGTDTQYF. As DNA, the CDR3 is TGTGCCAGCAGTGAAGCCCTGCCGGGGGGCACAGATACGCAGTATTTT.

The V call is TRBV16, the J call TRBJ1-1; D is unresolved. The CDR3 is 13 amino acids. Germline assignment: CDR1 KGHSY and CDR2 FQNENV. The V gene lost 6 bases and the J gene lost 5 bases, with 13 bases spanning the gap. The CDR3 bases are TGTGCCAGCAGTGGGGAGTTTTGGACTGAAGCTTTCTTT. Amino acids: CASSGEFWTEAFF. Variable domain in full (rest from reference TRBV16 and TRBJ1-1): GEEVAQTPKHLVRGEGQKAKLYCAPIKGHSYVFWYQQVLKNEFKFLISFQNENVFDETGMPKERFSAKCLPNSPCSLEIQATKLEDSAVYFCASSGEFWTEAFFGQGTRLTVV.

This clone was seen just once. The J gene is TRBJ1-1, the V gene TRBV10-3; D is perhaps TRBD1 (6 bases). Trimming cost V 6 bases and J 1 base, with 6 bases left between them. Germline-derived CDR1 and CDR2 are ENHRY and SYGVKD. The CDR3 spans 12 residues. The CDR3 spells CAIRTGNTEAFF. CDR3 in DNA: TGTGCCATCAGGACAGGGAACACTGAAGCTTTCTTT.

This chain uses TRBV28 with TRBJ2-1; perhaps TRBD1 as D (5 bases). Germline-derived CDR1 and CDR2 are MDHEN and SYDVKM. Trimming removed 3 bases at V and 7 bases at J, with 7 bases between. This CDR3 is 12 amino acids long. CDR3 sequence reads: CASSFGANEQFF. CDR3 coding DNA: TGTGCCAGCAGTTTTGGGGCGAATGAGCAGTTCTTC.

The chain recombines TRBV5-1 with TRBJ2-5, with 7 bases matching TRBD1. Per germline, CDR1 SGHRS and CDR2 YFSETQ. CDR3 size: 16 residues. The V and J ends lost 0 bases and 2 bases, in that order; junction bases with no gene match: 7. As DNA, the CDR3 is TGCGCCAGCAGCTTGGACCGGGACAGTGTACAAGAGACCCAGTACTTC. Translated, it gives CASSLDRDSVQETQYF.

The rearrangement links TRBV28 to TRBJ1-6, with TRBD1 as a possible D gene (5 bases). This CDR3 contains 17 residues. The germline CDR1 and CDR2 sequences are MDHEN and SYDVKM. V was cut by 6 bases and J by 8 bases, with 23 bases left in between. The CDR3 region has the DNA TGTGCCAGCAGCCCATTCGTTCGGGCAGGGAAGGATTCACCCCTCCACTTT. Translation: CASSPFVRAGKDSPLHF.

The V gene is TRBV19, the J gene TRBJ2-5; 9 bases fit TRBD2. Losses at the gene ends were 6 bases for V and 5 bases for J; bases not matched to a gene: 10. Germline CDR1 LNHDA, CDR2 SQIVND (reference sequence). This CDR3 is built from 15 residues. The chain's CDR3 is CASSPPDAGGETQYF. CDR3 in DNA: TGTGCCAGTAGCCCACCCGACGCGGGGGGGGAGACCCAGTACTTC.

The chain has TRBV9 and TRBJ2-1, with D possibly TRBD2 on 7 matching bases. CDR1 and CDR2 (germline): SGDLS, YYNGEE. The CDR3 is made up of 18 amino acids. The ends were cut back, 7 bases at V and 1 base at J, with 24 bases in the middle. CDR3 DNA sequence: TGTGCCAGCTCTGGAACGTGGGGGGGCGAAGAGTCCTACAATGAGCAGTTCTTC. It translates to CASSGTWGGEESYNEQFF.

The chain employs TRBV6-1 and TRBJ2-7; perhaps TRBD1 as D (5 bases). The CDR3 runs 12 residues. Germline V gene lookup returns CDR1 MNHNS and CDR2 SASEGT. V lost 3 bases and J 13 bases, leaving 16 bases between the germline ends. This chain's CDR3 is CASSESGRASYV. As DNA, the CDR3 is TGTGCCAGCAGTGAGTCCGGCAGGGCAAGCTACGTC.

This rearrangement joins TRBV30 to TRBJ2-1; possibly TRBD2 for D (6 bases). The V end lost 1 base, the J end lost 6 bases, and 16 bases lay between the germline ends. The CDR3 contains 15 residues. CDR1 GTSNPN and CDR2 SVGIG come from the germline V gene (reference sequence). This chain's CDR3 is CAWSGRGRLRNEQFF. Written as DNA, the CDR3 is TGTGCCTGGAGTGGCCGGGGGAGGTTACGCAATGAGCAGTTCTTC.